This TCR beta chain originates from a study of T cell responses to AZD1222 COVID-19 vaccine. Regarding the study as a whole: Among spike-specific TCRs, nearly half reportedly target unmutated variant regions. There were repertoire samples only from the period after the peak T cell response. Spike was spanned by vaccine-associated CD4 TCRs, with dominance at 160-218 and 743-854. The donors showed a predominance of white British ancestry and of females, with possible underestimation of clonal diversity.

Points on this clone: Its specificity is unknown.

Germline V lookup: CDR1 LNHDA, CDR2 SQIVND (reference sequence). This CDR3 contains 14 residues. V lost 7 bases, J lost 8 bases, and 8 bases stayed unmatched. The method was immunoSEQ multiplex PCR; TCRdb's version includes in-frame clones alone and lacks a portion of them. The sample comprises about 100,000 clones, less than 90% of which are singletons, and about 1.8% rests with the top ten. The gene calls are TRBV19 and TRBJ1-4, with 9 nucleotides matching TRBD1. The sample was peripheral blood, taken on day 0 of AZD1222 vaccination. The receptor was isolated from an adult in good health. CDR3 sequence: CASISDRGGEKLFF. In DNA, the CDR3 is TGTGCCAGTATCTCGGACAGGGGAGGGGAAAAACTGTTTTTT.